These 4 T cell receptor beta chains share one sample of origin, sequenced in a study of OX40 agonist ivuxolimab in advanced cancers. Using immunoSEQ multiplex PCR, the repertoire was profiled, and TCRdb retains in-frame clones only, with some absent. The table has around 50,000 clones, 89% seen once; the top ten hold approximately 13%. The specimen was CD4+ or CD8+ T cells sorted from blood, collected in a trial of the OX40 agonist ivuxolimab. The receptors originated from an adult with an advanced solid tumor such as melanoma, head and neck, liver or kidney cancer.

CDR3 sequence reads: CASSLSGNSYNEQFF. The CDR3 bases are TGTGCCAGCAGTTTATCGGGGAACTCCTACAATGAGCAGTTCTTC. The V and J genes are TRBV27 and TRBJ2-1; D not certain. Trimming left V 0 bases short and J 0 bases short, with 6 bases between. The CDR3 totals 15 residues. Germline values: CDR1 MNHEY, CDR2 SMNVEV (reference sequence).

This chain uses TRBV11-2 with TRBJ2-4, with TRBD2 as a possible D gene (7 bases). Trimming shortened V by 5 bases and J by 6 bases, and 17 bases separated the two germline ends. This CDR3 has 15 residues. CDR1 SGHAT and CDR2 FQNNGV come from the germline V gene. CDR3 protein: CASSGRGGPLNIQYF. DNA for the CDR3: TGTGCCAGCAGCGGCAGGGGAGGGCCCCTAAACATTCAGTACTTC. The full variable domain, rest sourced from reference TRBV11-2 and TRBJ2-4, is EAGVAQSPRYKIIEKRQSVAFWCNPISGHATLYWYQQILGQGPKLLIQFQNNGVVDDSQLPKDRFSAERLKGVDSTLKIQPAKLEDSAVYLCASSGRGGPLNIQYFGAGTRLSVL.

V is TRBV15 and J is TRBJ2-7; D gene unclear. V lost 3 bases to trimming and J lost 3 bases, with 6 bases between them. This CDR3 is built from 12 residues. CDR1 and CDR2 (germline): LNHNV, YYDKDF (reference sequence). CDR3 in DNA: TGTGCCACCAGCAGCTCTCACTACGAGCAGTACTTC. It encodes CATSSSHYEQYF.

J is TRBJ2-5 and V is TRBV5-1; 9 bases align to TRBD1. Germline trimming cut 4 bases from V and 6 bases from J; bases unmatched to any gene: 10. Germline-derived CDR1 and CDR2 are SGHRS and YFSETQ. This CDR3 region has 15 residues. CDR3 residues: CASSGGTGLGQTQYF. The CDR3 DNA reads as TGCGCCAGCAGCGGTGGGACAGGGCTCGGTCAGACCCAGTACTTC.